What follows are 32 T cell receptor beta chains derived from one specimen sequenced in a study of tumor-infiltrating lymphocytes in primary liver carcinoma. From around 500 ng of total RNA, TCR beta-specific cDNA was reverse-transcribed using a constant-region primer. Employing slightly modified ARM-PCR, three nested multiplex PCR rounds were run, and these gave rise to the TCR beta libraries. Running 10 cycles apiece, the first two PCR rounds relied on TRBV1-TRBV30 forward primers together with a C-beta reverse primer. TCRdb reprocessed the multiplex PCR reads via MiXCR and lists one record per CDR3 protein. The table lists approximately 64,000 distinct CDR3 sequences, about two thirds of them singletons. Unsorted bulk tissue of about 18-32 mg yielded co-extracted RNA and DNA. Input material: liver tumor tissue from sampling region 4. This sample's subset: tumor region T4, right-lateral pole. All receptors come from a man between 35 and 55 years old with primary liver carcinoma and hepatitis B virus infection.

This clonotype was counted ten times or more. The chain is built from TRBV4-2 and TRBJ2-6; no definite D call. Trimming took 0 bases from V and 0 from J, leaving 6 bases between them. CDR3 size: 16 residues. From germline, CDR1 is LGHNA and CDR2 YNFKEQ. CDR3 region: CASSQDPVSGANVLTF. The CDR3 nucleotides read TGTGCCAGCAGCCAAGATCCGGTCTCTGGGGCCAACGTCCTGACTTTC.

This clonotype has a handful of counts. The missing conserved phenylalanine or tryptophan at the end of this CDR3 makes a read error likely. This rearrangement joins TRBV4-2 to TRBJ2-1; 10 nucleotides line up with TRBD1. The CDR3 contains 16 residues. Germline V gene lookup returns CDR1 LGHNA and CDR2 YNFKEQ. DNA for the CDR3: TGTGCTAGCAGCCACGCCGGGGGACAGGGGAACAATGAGCAGTTCCTC. Residues: CASSHAGGQGNNEQFL.

The chain carries TRBV11-2 and TRBJ2-6, with D unresolved. This CDR3 comprises 16 residues. Germline lookup yields CDR1 SGHAT and CDR2 FQNNGV. CDR3 sequence reads: CVSSLDLEAGANVLTF. For the CDR3, the DNA is TGTGTGAGCAGCTTAGATCTCGAGGCCGGGGCCAACGTCCTGACTTTC. The entire variable domain, with the rest obtained from reference TRBV11-2 and TRBJ2-6, is as follows: EAGVAQSPRYKIIEKRQSVAFWCNPISGHATLYWYQQILGQGPKLLIQFQNNGVVDDSQLPKDRFSAERLKGVDSTLKIQPAKLEDSAVYLCVSSLDLEAGANVLTFGAGSRLTVL.

Comments on this clonotype: It is likely a read error, because the conserved phenylalanine at the end of the CDR3 is missing. The rearrangement uses TRBV10-3 and TRBJ2-3; 10 bases map to TRBD2. The CDR3 extends over 16 amino acids. The germline V gene has CDR1 ENHRY and CDR2 SYGVKD. V was clipped by 6 bases and J by 7 bases; unmatched bases: 13. CDR3 nucleotide sequence: TGTGCCATCAGGCACACTAGCGGGGCTAGTACATATACGCAGTATCTT. Amino acids: CAIRHTSGASTYTQYL.

Notes on this clonotype: The junction does not match germline at one end; this may be a read error. This chain links TRBV29-1 with TRBJ2-7; D remains ambiguous. Per germline, CDR1 SQVTM and CDR2 ANQGSEA. The CDR3 is 13 residues long. This chain's CDR3 is CSVEPRGSFEQYF. CDR3 nucleotides: TGCAGCGTTGAACCGCGAGGATCCTTCGAGCAGTACTTC.

In regard to this clonotype: The missing conserved phenylalanine or tryptophan at the end of this CDR3 makes a read error likely. The rearrangement links TRBV12-3 or TRBV12-4 to TRBJ1-5; D is unclear. The CDR3 has 13 amino acids. V was shortened by 7 bases and J by 1 base, with 8 bases between the two germline ends. CDR3 DNA sequence: TGTGCCAGCATGGTGGGGAGCAATCAGCCCCAGCATTAT. It yields the protein CASMVGSNQPQHY.

A word on this clonotype: A read error may account for a junction end that differs from germline. The chain carries TRBV11-2 and TRBJ1-1; D gene ambiguous. The CDR3 runs 17 residues. CDR1 SGHAT and CDR2 FQNNGV come from the germline V gene. CDR3 nucleotides: TGTGTCAGCAGCTTAATGGGTACAGAGAAGTTAGTCCATGAAGCTTTCTTT. Encoded protein: CVSSLMGTEKLVHEAFF.

The chain is built from TRBV6-5 and TRBJ1-3, with D unresolved. The CDR3 consists of 16 residues. CDR1 is MNHEY and CDR2 is SVGAGI in the germline V gene. CDR3 nucleotides: TGTACTAGCAGTTACTCGAGACCCAGCTCTGGAAACACCATATATTTT. Its protein product is CTSSYSRPSSGNTIYF.

On this clonotype: The CDR3 end shows no conserved phenylalanine or tryptophan, and so a read error is likely. V and J are TRBV11-2 and TRBJ2-7; TRBD1 agrees at 7 bases. The V and J ends lost 3 bases and 4 bases, in that order; junction bases with no gene match: 9. Looked up from germline, CDR1 is SGHAT and CDR2 is FQNNGV. The length of the CDR3 is 15 residues. Written as DNA, the CDR3 is TGTGCCAGCAGCTTTGTGGCAGGGGGTCGGTACGAGCAGTACTCC. Its translation is CASSFVAGGRYEQYS.

On this clonotype itself: A much larger clonotype is one base distant, so this may be a read error. This chain connects TRBV29-1 to TRBJ2-2; D is possibly TRBD1 (5 bases). This CDR3 contains 11 residues. CDR1 SQVTM and CDR2 ANQGSEA come from the germline V gene. The CDR3 sequence is CRAKGNGELFF. DNA for the CDR3: TGCAGGGCCAAGGGGAACGGGGAGCTGTTTTTT.

The V and J genes are TRBV12-3 or TRBV12-4 and TRBJ1-4; possibly TRBD1 for D (6 bases). This CDR3 region has 13 residues. This chain's CDR3 is CVGGALTNEKLFF. The CDR3 nucleotides are TGTGTCGGGGGGGCACTAACTAATGAAAAACTGTTTTTT.

Concerning this clonotype: Sequence at one end of the junction differs from germline and may be a read error. The rearrangement joins TRBV4-2 to TRBJ1-1; TRBD1 agrees at 8 bases. The CDR3 loop spans 17 amino acids. In germline, CDR1 is LGHNA, CDR2 YNFKEQ. The CDR3 here is CVSRQEYGQGLWTEAFF. CDR3 in DNA: TGTGTCAGCAGGCAAGAGTACGGACAGGGTTTGTGGACTGAAGCTTTCTTT.

In this sample, this clonotype turned up a few times. This clone may be a read error of a much larger clone one base away. The chain couples TRBV10-1 to TRBJ2-2; unclear D gene. Germline V gives CDR1 WNHNN, CDR2 SYGVQD (reference sequence). Trimming cost V 8 bases and J 3 bases, with 13 bases left between them. The CDR3 has 14 residues. The CDR3 coding sequence is TGCGCCAGCTCCGACGACACAGACACCGGGGAGCTGTTTTTT. It specifies CASSDDTDTGELFF.

The sample holds a few counts of this clonotype. The chain combines TRBV29-1 with TRBJ2-7; 10 nucleotides align to TRBD2. The CDR3 is 14 amino acids. The germline gives CDR1 SQVTM, CDR2 ANQGSEA. V lost 6 bases and J lost 3; bases outside the gene matches: 8. CDR3: CSVTLGTSDYEQYF. CDR3 nucleotides: TGCAGCGTGACACTCGGGACTAGCGACTACGAGCAGTACTTC.

With regard to this clonotype: Sequence at one end of the junction differs from germline and may be a read error. This chain uses TRBV29-1 with TRBJ2-3, with TRBD2 matching over 9 bases. Germline lookup yields CDR1 SQVTM and CDR2 ANQGSEA. The CDR3 runs 14 residues. The CDR3 nucleotides are TGCAGCGTCACTCTAGCGGGATTAACAGATACACAGTATTTT. This translates into CSVTLAGLTDTQYF.

The chain joins TRBV29-1 to TRBJ1-1; no definite D call. CDR1 is SQVTM and CDR2 is ANQGSEA in the germline V gene. The ends were cut back, 2 bases at V and 3 bases at J, with 10 bases in the middle. The CDR3 spans 13 residues. The CDR3 region has the DNA TGCAGCGTTGAACTGGGTATGGACACTGAAGCTTTCTTT. Translation: CSVELGMDTEAFF.

This clonotype was recorded at least ten times. The chain recombines TRBV10-3 with TRBJ1-2; 8 nucleotides agree with TRBD1. This CDR3 is 15 amino acids long. The V and J ends lost 0 bases and 3 bases, in that order; junction bases with no gene match: 3. Germline V gene data show CDR1 as ENHRY and CDR2 as SYGVKD. CDR3 nucleotide sequence: TGTGCCATCAGTGAGTCCCAGGGGGCTTACTATGGCTACACCTTC. Its protein product is CAISESQGAYYGYTF.

About this clonotype itself: This may be a read error, as it is one base from a much larger clone. The CDR3 loop reads CASSPVQVGGTQYF. The CDR3, as DNA: TGTGCCAGCAGCCCAGTACAGGTGGGGGGGACCCAGTACTTC. The chain has TRBV5-4 and TRBJ2-5; maybe TRBD2 (6 bases). V was trimmed by 4 bases and J by 7 bases, leaving 17 bases between them. CDR1 SGHNT and CDR2 YYREEE come from the germline V gene (reference sequence). The length of the CDR3 is 14 residues.

This clonotype turned up a few times. The chain carries TRBV5-5 and TRBJ2-1, with unresolved D. The germline gives CDR1 SGHKS, CDR2 YYEKEE (reference sequence). Trimming removed 2 bases from V and 7 bases from J, with 7 bases in between. The CDR3 contains 12 residues. Here the CDR3 reads CASSLDLNEQFF. For the CDR3, the DNA is TGTGCCAGCAGCTTAGACTTGAATGAGCAGTTCTTC. The full variable domain, its missing parts supplied by reference TRBV5-5 and TRBJ2-1, is DAGVTQSPTHLIKTRGQQVTLRCSPISGHKSVSWYQQVLGQGPQFIFQYYEKEERGRGNFPDRFSARQFPNYSSELNVNALLLGDSALYLCASSLDLNEQFFGPGTRLTVL.

Points on this clonotype: Relative to the germline gene, one junction end is altered; a read error may explain this. The chain links TRBV5-1 to TRBJ1-3, with D possibly matching TRBD1 (5 bases). This CDR3 comprises 16 residues. Germline CDR1 SGHRS, CDR2 YFSETQ. The CDR3 sequence is CAGSLQGPSSGNTIYF. CDR3 in DNA: TGCGCCGGCAGCTTGCAGGGCCCAAGCTCTGGAAACACCATATATTTT.

V gene TRBV29-1 combines with J gene TRBJ2-7; D tentatively reads TRBD1 or TRBD2 (7 bases each). This CDR3 is 12 amino acids long. Germline-derived CDR1 and CDR2 are SQVTM and ANQGSEA. The V gene lost 8 bases and the J gene lost 2 bases, with 13 bases spanning the gap. CDR3 coding DNA: TGCAGCCCCAGGGGGGGGACCTACGAGCAGTACTTC. This gives the protein CSPRGGTYEQYF.

The sample holds one count of this clonotype. The chain uses TRBV24-1 and TRBJ2-1, with D uncertain. TRBJ2-7 matches the DNA end more closely, so the J call is doubtful. Germline lookup yields CDR1 KGHDR and CDR2 SFDVKD. The CDR3 loop spans 13 amino acids. The CDR3 region is CATSEPNYNGQYF. Written as DNA, the CDR3 is TGTGCCACCAGTGAGCCAAATTACAATGGGCAGTACTTC.

The chain recombines TRBV30 with TRBJ2-3; D unclear. Trimming removed 1 base at V and 1 base at J, with 15 bases between. This CDR3 spans 16 amino acids. The germline CDR1 and CDR2 sequences are GTSNPN and SVGIG (reference sequence). CDR3 residues: CAWSDSRISGTDTQYF. CDR3 bases: TGTGCCTGGAGTGACTCCAGGATCTCCGGCACAGATACGCAGTATTTT.

The chain is built from TRBV14 and TRBJ1-1; 7 bases agree with TRBD1. Looked up from germline, CDR1 is SGHDN and CDR2 is FVKESK. The junction had 8 bases not matched to a gene; V was cut back by 2 bases and J by 5 bases. The CDR3 contains 15 residues. CDR3 nucleotide sequence: TGTGCCAGCAGCCAAACGCCAGGGGGGAGAACTGAAGCTTTCTTT. Its protein is CASSQTPGGRTEAFF.

This chain connects TRBV6-6 to TRBJ1-5; TRBD1 is a possible D gene (5 bases). Trimming took 10 bases from V and 0 from J, leaving 25 bases between them. The CDR3 has 18 residues. CDR1 and CDR2 from the germline V gene are MNHNY and SVGAGI (reference sequence). The CDR3 sequence is CANSQFPGVGDSNQPQHF. CDR3 DNA sequence: TGTGCCAACAGCCAATTCCCGGGGGTCGGTGATAGCAATCAGCCCCAGCATTTT.

A note on this clonotype: One junction end does not reproduce the germline sequence, and a read error may be involved. This sequence joins TRBV5-1 and TRBJ2-2, with D possibly being TRBD2 (5 bases). The CDR3 is made up of 15 amino acids. Germline-derived CDR1 and CDR2 are SGHRS and YFSETQ. The CDR3 reads CASSLSPSNTGKLFF. CDR3 nucleotides: TGCGCCAGCAGCTTGAGTCCCTCGAACACCGGGAAGCTGTTTTTT.

This clonotype has just a few counts. This chain connects TRBV12-1 to TRBJ2-7. TRBV12-1 is marked as a pseudogene. The CDR3 has 14 residues. Here the CDR3 reads CASSFDTRSYEQYF. DNA of the CDR3: TGTGCCAGCAGCTTTGACACTCGGAGCTACGAGCAGTACTTC.

About this clonotype itself: This CDR3 is missing its conserved last phenylalanine or tryptophan, likely due to a read error. No DNA is shown, since the ends of the CDR3 on it are uncertain; the CDR3 is the one TCRdb lists. The CDR3 reads CSSSFDITYEQCL. V gene TRBV5-5 combines with J gene TRBJ2-7. Counting both end residues, the CDR3 totals 13 amino acids. The germline gives CDR1 SGHKS, CDR2 YYEKEE (reference sequence).

Points on this clonotype: One end of the junction fails to match germline, which may point to a read error. V gene TRBV5-1 combines with J gene TRBJ2-2; D could derive from TRBD1 or TRBD2 (5 bases each). Germline lookup yields CDR1 SGHRS and CDR2 YFSETQ. This CDR3 comprises 16 residues. The CDR3 DNA reads as TGCGCCAGCAGCTTACATTACAGGACGAACACCAGGGAGCTGTTCTTT. Translation: CASSLHYRTNTRELFF.

V is TRBV6-2 or TRBV6-3 and J is TRBJ2-1; the D is unclear. Trimming left V 0 bases short and J 11 bases short, with 8 bases between. Germline loops: CDR1 MNHEY, CDR2 SVGEGT. The CDR3 consists of 12 residues. CDR3 amino acids: CASSYSLRKQFF. The CDR3 nucleotides read TGTGCCAGCAGTTACTCTCTACGTAAGCAGTTCTTC.

Points on this clonotype: This CDR3 is missing its conserved last phenylalanine or tryptophan, likely due to a read error. This sequence joins TRBV5-1 and TRBJ2-1; D not resolved. CDR1 and CDR2 from the germline V gene are SGHRS and YFSETQ. This CDR3 region has 15 residues. V was pared by 4 bases and J by 0 bases, with 11 bases between. In nucleotides, the CDR3 is TGCGCCAGCAGCGCCAGACGGGTCTCCTACAATGAGCAGTTCTTA. Translating gives CASSARRVSYNEQFL.

On this clonotype itself: The CDR3 does not end in the conserved phenylalanine or tryptophan, so this is likely a read error. Because the CDR3's place on the DNA is in doubt, the DNA is left out and the CDR3 is given as listed by TCRdb. The V and J genes are TRBV12-3 or TRBV12-4 and TRBJ2-7; TRBD1, the table's D call, was not compared with the DNA. The CDR3 contains 15 residues when both ends are counted. CDR3 sequence: CASSMVTGGSYEQYL.